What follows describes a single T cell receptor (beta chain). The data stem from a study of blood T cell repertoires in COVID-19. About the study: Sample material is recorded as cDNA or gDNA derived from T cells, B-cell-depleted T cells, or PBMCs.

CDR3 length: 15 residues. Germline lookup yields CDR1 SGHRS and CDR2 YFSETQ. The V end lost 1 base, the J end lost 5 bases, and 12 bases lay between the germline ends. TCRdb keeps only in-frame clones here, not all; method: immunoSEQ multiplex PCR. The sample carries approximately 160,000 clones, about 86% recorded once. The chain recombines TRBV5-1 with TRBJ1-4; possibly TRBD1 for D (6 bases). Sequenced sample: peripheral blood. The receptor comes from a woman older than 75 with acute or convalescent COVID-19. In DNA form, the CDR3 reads TGCGCCAGCAGCTTGTGGGGACAAGTCAATGAAAAACTGTTTTTT. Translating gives CASSLWGQVNEKLFF. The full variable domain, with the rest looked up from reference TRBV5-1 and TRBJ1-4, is KAGVTQTPRYLIKTRGQQVTLSCSPISGHRSVSWYQQTPGQGLQFLFEYFSETQRNKGNFPGRFSGRQFSNSRSEMNVSTLELGDSALYLCASSLWGQVNEKLFFGSGTQLSVL.